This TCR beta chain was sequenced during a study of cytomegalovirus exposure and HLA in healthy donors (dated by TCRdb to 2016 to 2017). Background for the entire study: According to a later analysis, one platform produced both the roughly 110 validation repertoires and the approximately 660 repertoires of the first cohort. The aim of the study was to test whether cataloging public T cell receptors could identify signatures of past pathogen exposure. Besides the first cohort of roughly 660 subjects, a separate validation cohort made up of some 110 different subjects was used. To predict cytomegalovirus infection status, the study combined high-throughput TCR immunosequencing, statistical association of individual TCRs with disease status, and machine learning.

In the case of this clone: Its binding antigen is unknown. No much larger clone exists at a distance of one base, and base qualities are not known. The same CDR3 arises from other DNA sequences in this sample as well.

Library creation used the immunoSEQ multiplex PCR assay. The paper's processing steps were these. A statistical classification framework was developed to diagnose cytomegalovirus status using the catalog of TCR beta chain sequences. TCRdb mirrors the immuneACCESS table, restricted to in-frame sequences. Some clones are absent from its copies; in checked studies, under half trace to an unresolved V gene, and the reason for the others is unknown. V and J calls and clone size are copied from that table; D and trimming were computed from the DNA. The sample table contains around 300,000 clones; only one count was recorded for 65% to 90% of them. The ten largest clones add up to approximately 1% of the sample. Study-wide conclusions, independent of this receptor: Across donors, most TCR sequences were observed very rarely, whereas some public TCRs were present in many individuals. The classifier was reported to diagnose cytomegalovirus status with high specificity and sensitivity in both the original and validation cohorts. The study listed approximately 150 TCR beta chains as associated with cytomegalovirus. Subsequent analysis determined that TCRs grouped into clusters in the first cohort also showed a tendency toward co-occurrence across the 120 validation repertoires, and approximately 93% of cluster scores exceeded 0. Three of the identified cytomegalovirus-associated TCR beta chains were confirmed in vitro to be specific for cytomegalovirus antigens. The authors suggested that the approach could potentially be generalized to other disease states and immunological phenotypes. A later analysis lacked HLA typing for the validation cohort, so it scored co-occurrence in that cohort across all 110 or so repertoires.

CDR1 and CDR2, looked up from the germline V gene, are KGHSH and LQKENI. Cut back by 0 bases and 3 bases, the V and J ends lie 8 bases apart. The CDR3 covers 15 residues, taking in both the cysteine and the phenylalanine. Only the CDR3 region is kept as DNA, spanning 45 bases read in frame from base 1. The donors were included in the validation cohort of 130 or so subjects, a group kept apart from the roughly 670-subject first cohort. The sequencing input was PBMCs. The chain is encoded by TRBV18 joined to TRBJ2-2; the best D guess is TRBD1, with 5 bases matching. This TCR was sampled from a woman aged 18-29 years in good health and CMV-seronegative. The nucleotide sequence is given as TGTGCCAGCTCACCACCCCCCAGGGACACCGGGGAGCTGTTTTTT. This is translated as CASSPPPRDTGELFF.